This T cell receptor beta chain derives from a study of technical replicates of blood from a handful of donors. Assay: immunoSEQ multiplex PCR; the TCRdb copy retains only in-frame clones and omits some. The sample carries 60,000 to 90,000 clones, approximately 97% recorded once. This clone was observed once. This CDR3 has 11 amino acids. The germline CDR1 and CDR2 sequences are SGHRS and YFSETQ. V lost 8 bases and J lost 3, with 9 bases in between. Sequenced material: T cells isolated from PBMCs. The TCR originated in a human donor in good health. The chain joins TRBV5-1 to TRBJ2-7, with a tentative D call TRBD2 (5 bases). This chain's CDR3 is CASAGNYEQYF. The CDR3, as DNA: TGCGCCAGTGCCGGGAACTACGAGCAGTACTTC.